This entry lists 31 T cell receptor beta chains sequenced from one sample in a study of cytomegalovirus exposure and HLA in healthy donors. PCR primers comprised 60 Vbeta and 13 Jbeta primers. Sequencing used immunoSEQ multiplex PCR; TCRdb keeps in-frame clones, though not all of them. The sample includes some 120,000 clones, roughly 68% of them seen just once. Sequenced: PBMCs. These receptors were obtained from a woman aged 25 to 45 in good health and CMV-seronegative.

V and J are TRBV5-4 and TRBJ1-1; no reliable D call. V was shortened by 0 bases and J by 1 base, with 7 bases between the two germline ends. CDR1 is SGHNT and CDR2 is YYREEE in the germline V gene (reference sequence). The CDR3 length is 14 residues. This chain's CDR3 is CASSLDSPNTEAFF. CDR3 DNA sequence: TGTGCCAGCAGCTTGGACAGTCCGAACACTGAAGCTTTCTTT.

V and J are TRBV7-2 and TRBJ2-3; 11 bases line up with TRBD2. From germline, CDR1 is SGHTA and CDR2 FQGNSA. The J segment lost 6 bases and the V segment lost 6 bases, leaving 11 bases of the junction unmatched. The CDR3 is 16 amino acids. The CDR3 loop reads CASSYRLAGGADTQYF. The CDR3 DNA is TGTGCCAGCAGTTATAGGTTAGCGGGAGGGGCGGATACGCAGTATTTT.

The chain carries TRBV11-2 and TRBJ2-7; 12 positions agree with TRBD2. Trimming removed 4 bases from V and 3 bases from J; junction bases left unmatched: 7. CDR1 SGHAT and CDR2 FQNNGV come from the germline V gene. The CDR3 extends over 16 amino acids. DNA for the CDR3: TGTGCCAGCAGCTCAGGGGGGACTAGCGGGCTCTACGAGCAGTACTTC. It encodes CASSSGGTSGLYEQYF.

This clone was picked up a small number of times. The CDR3 sequence: CASSLRGASTDTQYF. The DNA for the CDR3 is TGTGCCAGCAGCTTACGGGGGGCTAGCACAGATACGCAGTATTTT. The genes are TRBV7-8 and TRBJ2-3; tentatively, D is TRBD2 (7 bases). The CDR3 contains 15 residues. Trimming left V 2 bases short and J 0 bases short, with 9 bases between. Germline V gene data show CDR1 as SGHVS and CDR2 as FQNEAQ.

The V gene is TRBV6-1, the J gene TRBJ2-2; D is unclear. Trimming pared 6 bases from V and 5 bases from J, leaving 4 bases between. Germline CDR1 and CDR2: MNHNS and SASEGT. There are 11 residues in the CDR3. The CDR3 nucleotides are TGTGCCAGCAGGTCGACCGGGGAGCTGTTTTTT. Translated, it gives CASRSTGELFF.

This chain links TRBV5-4 with TRBJ2-1, with 8 bases lining up with TRBD2. The CDR3 is 16 residues long. Per the germline V gene, CDR1 is SGHNT and CDR2 is YYREEE (reference sequence). Losses at the gene ends were 4 bases for V and 6 bases for J; bases not matched to a gene: 12. The CDR3 region has the DNA TGTGCCAGCAGCCACATCAGCGGGAGAAGGGGCAATGAGCAGTTCTTC. Encoded protein: CASSHISGRRGNEQFF.

The chain carries TRBV4-1 and TRBJ2-7; 9 bases are shared with TRBD1. Germline assignment: CDR1 MGHRA and CDR2 YSYEKL. After removal of 3 bases from V and 5 bases from J, the junction contained 8 bases not matched to a gene. CDR3 length: 15 residues. The CDR3 region has the DNA TGCGCCAGCAGCCACTCCGGGACAGGGATCGACGAGCAGTACTTC. This translates into CASSHSGTGIDEQYF.

This sequence joins TRBV7-9 and TRBJ1-1; the D is unclear. V lost 5 bases, J lost 5 bases, and 15 bases lay in between. CDR1 and CDR2 (germline): SEHNR, FQNEAQ (reference sequence). This CDR3 is built from 14 residues. DNA for the CDR3: TGTGCCAGCAGCCGCGGCGACCTACGTACTGAAGCTTTCTTT. Translated, it gives CASSRGDLRTEAFF.

The table lists this clone with a few counts. Other DNA variants within this sample encode the same CDR3. The V and J genes are TRBV6-5 and TRBJ1-2; perhaps TRBD1 as D (5 bases). Germline loops: CDR1 MNHEY, CDR2 SVGAGI. Between the trimmed V and J ends, which lost 6 bases and 4 bases, there was a span of 9 bases. The CDR3 is 12 residues long. In DNA, the CDR3 is TGTGCCAGCAGCTTCGACAGCTATGGCTACACCTTC. This gives the protein CASSFDSYGYTF.

J is TRBJ2-1 and V is TRBV6-6, with D tentatively TRBD1 (6 bases). With 7 bases removed from V and 9 bases from J, the gap between germline ends came to 10 bases. CDR1 is MNHNY, CDR2 SVGAGI, per germline (reference sequence). The CDR3 length is 11 residues. CDR3 protein: CASKGDGEQFF. The DNA of the CDR3 is TGTGCCAGCAAGGGGGACGGTGAGCAGTTCTTC.

The rearrangement joins TRBV29-1 to TRBJ1-4; 7 bases agree with TRBD1. CDR3 size: 14 residues. J lost 4 bases, V lost 5 bases, and 7 bases had no gene match. In germline, CDR1 is SQVTM, CDR2 ANQGSEA. CDR3 sequence reads: CSVLRTGYNEKLFF. In DNA form, the CDR3 reads TGCAGCGTTCTAAGGACAGGCTATAATGAAAAACTGTTTTTT.

The V gene is TRBV27, the J gene TRBJ1-2, with 8 bases matching TRBD1. In germline, CDR1 is MNHEY, CDR2 SMNVEV (reference sequence). The CDR3 runs 17 residues. The V and J ends lost 3 bases and 5 bases, in that order; junction bases with no gene match: 14. The CDR3 region is CASSFVPVGQGRYGYTF. CDR3 DNA sequence: TGTGCCAGCAGTTTTGTGCCTGTCGGACAGGGCCGGTATGGCTACACCTTC.

V gene TRBV29-1 combines with J gene TRBJ2-7; TRBD1 agrees at 7 bases. CDR1 and CDR2 from the germline V gene are SQVTM and ANQGSEA. V lost 4 bases to trimming and J lost 0 bases; unmatched junction nucleotides: 3. This CDR3 spans 13 amino acids. The CDR3 DNA sequence: TGCAGCGTTGCCAGGGGGACCTCCTACGAGCAGTACTTC. Its translation: CSVARGTSYEQYF.

This rearrangement joins TRBV6-5 to TRBJ2-7; 11 bases fit TRBD2. Germline loops: CDR1 MNHEY, CDR2 SVGAGI. J was trimmed by 2 bases and V by 2 bases; bases with no gene match: 2. This CDR3 is built from 15 residues. In DNA form, the CDR3 reads TGTGCCAGCAGTTACCCGACTAGCGGGACCTACGAGCAGTACTTC. Its translation: CASSYPTSGTYEQYF.

The sample holds a few counts of this clone. V gene TRBV6-4 combines with J gene TRBJ2-3, with D possibly being TRBD2 (6 bases). The CDR3 has 17 amino acids. The V gene lost 6 bases and the J gene lost 4 bases, with 23 bases spanning the gap. Germline assignment: CDR1 MRHNA and CDR2 SNTAGT. The CDR3 DNA reads as TGTGCCAGCAGAGGTTTCCTCGGGGGAGGTCATGCAGATACGCAGTATTTT. It is translated as CASRGFLGGGHADTQYF.

This clone was counted only a few times. At one end, the junction sequence differs from germline, possibly due to a read error. The chain recombines TRBV7-9 with TRBJ2-7, with D tentatively TRBD1 (6 bases). CDR1 is SEHNR, CDR2 FQNEAQ, per germline (reference sequence). The CDR3 length is 12 residues. The CDR3 reads CSSRGDRYEQYF. CDR3 bases: TGTTCCAGCAGAGGAGACAGGTACGAGCAGTACTTC.

This chain uses TRBV27 with TRBJ2-7; 10 bases map to TRBD1. The junction had 6 bases not matched to a gene; V was cut back by 10 bases and J by 6 bases. This CDR3 comprises 12 residues. Germline values: CDR1 MNHEY, CDR2 SMNVEV (reference sequence). DNA for the CDR3: TGTGCCACAGCGGGACAGGGGCGCGAGCAGTACTTC. Residues: CATAGQGREQYF.

This rearrangement joins TRBV4-2 to TRBJ1-1; the D is unclear. This CDR3 spans 17 amino acids. Germline CDR1 reads LGHNA; CDR2 reads YNFKEQ. V was pared by 0 bases and J by 3 bases, with 17 bases between. The CDR3 reads CASSQDLQSGVDTEAFF. Written as DNA, the CDR3 is TGTGCCAGCAGCCAAGATTTACAGTCAGGTGTCGACACTGAAGCTTTCTTT.

The genes are TRBV5-8 and TRBJ2-7; maybe TRBD2 (6 bases). CDR1 and CDR2 from the germline V gene are SGHTS and YDEGEE. The CDR3 has 14 residues. V was cut by 2 bases and J by 4 bases, with 13 bases left in between. The CDR3 DNA follows: TGTGCCAGCAGCTTTCGGGAGAGGCTTTACGAGCAGTACTTC. Amino acid sequence: CASSFRERLYEQYF.

V usage is TRBV2 and J usage is TRBJ2-1, with 8 bases fitting TRBD2. Germline V lookup: CDR1 SNHLY, CDR2 FYNNEI. The CDR3 runs 14 residues. The ends lost 4 bases at V and 6 bases at J; junction bases unmatched: 5. The CDR3 spells CASSVRSGGNEQFF. The CDR3 region has the DNA TGTGCCAGCAGTGTTAGGAGCGGGGGCAATGAGCAGTTCTTC.

This clone was counted a few times. The V call is TRBV5-6, the J call TRBJ2-1; 9 bases align to TRBD1. This CDR3 comprises 15 residues. Germline CDR1 reads SGHDT; CDR2 reads YYEEEE. The ends lost 7 bases at V and 4 bases at J; junction bases unmatched: 9. CDR3 sequence (DNA): TGTGCCAGCTTGTCCGACAGGGGGGCATACAATGAGCAGTTCTTC. It yields the protein CASLSDRGAYNEQFF.

The genes are TRBV6-5 and TRBJ2-3; D perhaps matches TRBD1 (6 bases). CDR3 length: 16 residues. Trimming stripped 1 base from V and 1 base from J, with 12 bases between. In germline, CDR1 is MNHEY, CDR2 SVGAGI. This CDR3 reads CASSYLAAGGTDTQYF. Here the CDR3 DNA reads TGTGCCAGCAGTTACTTGGCTGCAGGGGGCACAGATACGCAGTATTTT.

This clone was recorded a few times. V gene TRBV7-2 combines with J gene TRBJ2-7, with 7 bases matching TRBD2. Germline values: CDR1 SGHTA, CDR2 FQGNSA. This CDR3 has 15 residues. The ends lost 3 bases at V and 0 bases at J; junction bases unmatched: 5. The CDR3 sequence: CASSFLAASSYEQYF. The CDR3 region has the DNA TGTGCCAGCAGCTTTCTAGCGGCGAGCTCCTACGAGCAGTACTTC.

The CDR3 DNA sequence: TGCGCCAGCAGCCAAAGGCTAGCGGGAGGTACAGATACGCAGTATTTT. Its translation is CASSQRLAGGTDTQYF. The V call is TRBV4-1, the J call TRBJ2-3; 11 bases align to TRBD2. Trimming at V came to 2 bases and at J to 3 bases, leaving 4 bases not matched to a gene. The length of the CDR3 is 16 residues. CDR1 MGHRA and CDR2 YSYEKL come from the germline V gene.

The chain employs TRBV7-6 and TRBJ2-5; 12 bases line up with TRBD2. Germline CDR1 and CDR2: SGHVS and FNYEAQ. Trimming at V came to 5 bases and at J to 1 base, leaving 5 bases not matched to a gene. The CDR3 runs to 16 residues. CDR3 DNA sequence: TGTGCCAGCAGCCTCGGACTAGCGGGAACCCAAGAGACCCAGTACTTC. Translated, it gives CASSLGLAGTQETQYF.

The CDR3 DNA follows: TGCGCCAGCCGCTCGACTAGCGGGAGTTATGTTGAGCAGTTCTTC. This codes for CASRSTSGSYVEQFF. V usage is TRBV10-2 and J usage is TRBJ2-1, with TRBD2 identical over 12 bases. Germline lookup yields CDR1 WSHSY and CDR2 SAAADI. The CDR3 totals 15 residues. The junction had 11 bases not matched to a gene; V was cut back by 8 bases and J by 9 bases.

The chain couples TRBV5-1 to TRBJ1-6; possible D gene TRBD1, 5 bases. Trimming took off 3 bases at V and 7 bases at J, with 11 bases between the two ends. This CDR3 contains 14 residues. Germline V CDR1 and CDR2: SGHRS, YFSETQ. CDR3 bases: TGCGCCAGCAGCTACGACGGGGGGAATTCACCCCTCCACTTT. Translating it yields CASSYDGGNSPLHF. The variable domain in full, with the rest retrieved from reference TRBV5-1 and TRBJ1-6, is KAGVTQTPRYLIKTRGQQVTLSCSPISGHRSVSWYQQTPGQGLQFLFEYFSETQRNKGNFPGRFSGRQFSNSRSEMNVSTLELGDSALYLCASSYDGGNSPLHFGNGTRLTVT.

The chain couples TRBV2 to TRBJ2-1; perhaps TRBD1 as D (6 bases). Germline lookup yields CDR1 SNHLY and CDR2 FYNNEI. This CDR3 is built from 13 residues. Between the trimmed V and J ends, which lost 4 bases and 9 bases, there was a span of 13 bases. The chain's CDR3 is CASSGEQGSEQFF. CDR3 sequence (DNA): TGTGCCAGCAGTGGTGAACAGGGCAGTGAGCAGTTCTTC.

The rearrangement uses TRBV30 and TRBJ1-1; tentative D call: TRBD1 (5 bases). Germline V gene lookup returns CDR1 GTSNPN and CDR2 SVGIG (reference sequence). The CDR3 length is 14 residues. The V end lost 3 bases, the J end lost 4 bases, and 15 bases lay between the germline ends. The CDR3: CAWRRGSAGTEAFF. CDR3 sequence (DNA): TGTGCCTGGAGGAGGGGTTCAGCGGGCACTGAAGCTTTCTTT.

The sample holds many counts of this clone. The rearrangement uses TRBV5-6 and TRBJ1-4; possibly TRBD1 for D (6 bases). The CDR3 loop spans 18 amino acids. Per germline, CDR1 SGHDT and CDR2 YYEEEE. The ends were cut back, 1 base at V and 5 bases at J, with 21 bases in the middle. CDR3 region: CASSLLDSLGWRNEKLFF. The CDR3 nucleotides read TGTGCCAGCAGCTTGTTGGACAGCCTTGGGTGGCGGAATGAAAAACTGTTTTTT.

The chain is built from TRBV13 and TRBJ2-1; 14 bases agree with TRBD2. The length of the CDR3 is 15 residues. Trimming cost V 4 bases and J 9 bases; bases outside gene matches: 5. CDR1 PRHDT and CDR2 FYEKMQ come from the germline V gene (reference sequence). The DNA for the CDR3 is TGTGCCAGCAGCTCCGGGACTAGCGGGAGAGGTGAGCAGTTCTTC. Amino acid sequence: CASSSGTSGRGEQFF.